Following are 21 T cell receptor beta chains from one sample sequenced in a study of shared clonotypes between healthy human individuals. The data were produced by immunoSEQ multiplex PCR, yet TCRdb's version contains in-frame clones alone and is incomplete. This sample carries 600,000 to 700,000 clones, about three quarters of them seen once, and the ten largest clones take around 1.8%. The sequenced sample was memory CD4+ T cells sorted from blood. Subset specified: CD45RA-negative fraction. The source of these receptors is a woman in her 30s in good health.

The chain combines TRBV7-6 with TRBJ2-3, with 10 bases lining up with TRBD2. Trimming removed 1 base from V and 5 bases from J; junction bases left unmatched: 6. Germline CDR1 is SGHVS and CDR2 is FNYEAQ. This CDR3 is built from 16 residues. CDR3: CASSLEPAGGLDTQYF. In DNA, the CDR3 is TGTGCCAGCAGCTTAGAGCCAGCGGGAGGGCTAGATACGCAGTATTTT.

V gene TRBV20-1 combines with J gene TRBJ2-2, with D unresolved. This CDR3 has 11 amino acids. The germline V gene encodes CDR1 DFQATT and CDR2 SNEGSKA (reference sequence). V lost 3 bases and J 3 bases, leaving 2 bases between the germline ends. CDR3 coding DNA: TGCAGTGCTAGTTACACCGGGGAGCTGTTTTTT. Its protein product is CSASYTGELFF.

With respect to this clone: Other DNA sequences in this sample translate to the same CDR3. This sequence joins TRBV30 and TRBJ2-7; 7 nucleotides line up with TRBD2. The CDR3 runs 15 residues. V lost 1 base, J lost 1 base, and 7 bases stayed unmatched. Germline CDR1 and CDR2: GTSNPN and SVGIG (reference sequence). DNA of the CDR3: TGTGCCTGGAGTGGGCCTAGCGGCCTATCCTACGAGCAGTACTTC. It yields the protein CAWSGPSGLSYEQYF.

This clone was picked up a small number of times. The CDR3 loop reads CASSLEPGNTGELFF. The CDR3 DNA is TGCGCCAGCAGCTTGGAACCCGGAAACACCGGGGAGCTGTTTTTT. The chain uses TRBV5-1 and TRBJ2-2; no firm D call. The CDR3 sequence is 15 residues long. V was shortened by 0 bases and J by 2 bases, with 8 bases between the two germline ends. Germline V gene sequence: CDR1 SGHRS, CDR2 YFSETQ.

The rearrangement uses TRBV9 and TRBJ2-2; D possibly corresponds to TRBD1 (6 bases). The CDR3 is made up of 14 amino acids. V gave up 1 base and J gave up 8 bases, with 12 bases separating them. CDR1 SGDLS and CDR2 YYNGEE come from the germline V gene. CDR3 in DNA: TGTGCCAGCAGCGTAACAGGGTCCCTGGGGGAGCTGTTTTTT. Translated, it gives CASSVTGSLGELFF.

This clone has only a few counts. The chain uses TRBV19 and TRBJ2-6, with D perhaps matching TRBD2 (6 bases). CDR3 length: 15 residues. V lost 4 bases and J 1 base, leaving 8 bases between the germline ends. CDR1 LNHDA and CDR2 SQIVND come from the germline V gene (reference sequence). The CDR3 spells CASSSGGSGANVLTF. The DNA for the CDR3 is TGTGCCAGTAGTAGTGGGGGGTCTGGGGCCAACGTCCTGACTTTC.

The V call is TRBV29-1, the J call TRBJ2-7; TRBD2 matches 10 bases. The V gene's germline CDR1 is SQVTM and CDR2 ANQGSEA. The CDR3 extends over 14 amino acids. J gave up 2 bases and V 4 bases, and 5 bases lay outside the gene matches. The CDR3 coding sequence is TGCAGCGTTGGTGCTAGCGGGAGAACCTACGAGCAGTACTTC. Translated, it gives CSVGASGRTYEQYF.

This clone was seen more than once but under ten times. The J gene is TRBJ2-7, the V gene TRBV7-2; D is undetermined. The CDR3 spans 14 residues. V was trimmed by 4 bases and J by 1 base, leaving 11 bases between them. CDR1 and CDR2 (germline): SGHTA, FQGNSA. CDR3 amino acids: CASSSYLESYEQYF. CDR3 DNA sequence: TGTGCCAGCAGCTCCTATCTGGAATCCTACGAGCAGTACTTC. The entire variable domain, with the rest obtained from reference TRBV7-2 and TRBJ2-7, is as follows: GAGVSQSPSNKVTEKGKDVELRCDPISGHTALYWYRQSLGQGLEFLIYFQGNSAPDKSGLPSDRFSAERTGGSVSTLTIQRTQQEDSAVYLCASSSYLESYEQYFGPGTRLTVT.

This clone came up once. The chain is built from TRBV27 and TRBJ1-2; TRBD1 agrees at 7 bases. This CDR3 contains 14 residues. Trimming took 4 bases from V and 4 from J; bases not matched to a gene: 6. Germline CDR1 is MNHEY and CDR2 is SMNVEV (reference sequence). The CDR3 reads CASSWGTVTYGYTF. The CDR3 nucleotides are TGTGCCAGCAGTTGGGGGACAGTTACCTATGGCTACACCTTC.

The rearrangement uses TRBV28 and TRBJ2-7; the match to TRBD2 covers 11 bases. This CDR3 region has 15 residues. The germline V gene has CDR1 MDHEN and CDR2 SYDVKM. Germline trimming cut 3 bases from V and 7 bases from J; bases unmatched to any gene: 8. The CDR3 loop reads CASSFSGRALGEQYF. The CDR3 DNA reads as TGTGCCAGCAGTTTTAGCGGGAGGGCCCTCGGGGAGCAGTACTTC.

This sequence joins TRBV30 and TRBJ2-1; D unclear. Germline V gives CDR1 GTSNPN, CDR2 SVGIG (reference sequence). CDR3 length equals 15 residues. V was shortened by 0 bases and J by 0 bases, with 9 bases between the two germline ends. CDR3 in DNA: TGTGCCTGGAGTGTAGACTCCAACTCCTACAATGAGCAGTTCTTC. It encodes CAWSVDSNSYNEQFF.

The rearrangement joins TRBV19 to TRBJ1-5, with a weak D call TRBD1 (5 bases). V dropped 4 bases and J dropped 2 bases, with 9 bases sitting between them. Germline values: CDR1 LNHDA, CDR2 SQIVND (reference sequence). The CDR3 is made up of 14 amino acids. The DNA for the CDR3 is TGTGCCAGTAGTAAAACAGGCGGCAATCAGCCCCAGCATTTT. The encoded protein is CASSKTGGNQPQHF.

A single count supports this clone. The J gene is TRBJ2-2, the V gene TRBV6-1; 7 nucleotides line up with TRBD2. Germline lookup yields CDR1 MNHNS and CDR2 SASEGT. Unmatched junction bases numbered 8, after V lost 1 base and J lost 0 bases. The CDR3 has 18 residues. CDR3 DNA: TGTGCCAGCAGTGAAGAATGGGGGGACTACGCGAACACCGGGGAGCTGTTTTTT. Translated: CASSEEWGDYANTGELFF.

The rearrangement links TRBV4-1 to TRBJ2-7, with 8 positions matching TRBD2. This CDR3 comprises 17 residues. Losses at the gene ends were 2 bases for V and 3 bases for J; bases not matched to a gene: 12. Per germline, CDR1 MGHRA and CDR2 YSYEKL. CDR3 loop: CASSQWNGGRKIYEQYF. The CDR3 bases are TGCGCCAGCAGCCAATGGAACGGCGGGAGGAAAATCTACGAGCAGTACTTC.

V gene TRBV29-1 combines with J gene TRBJ2-3, with a tentative D call TRBD2 (6 bases). V lost 7 bases and J 0 bases, leaving 17 bases between the germline ends. Germline loops: CDR1 SQVTM, CDR2 ANQGSEA. The CDR3 loop spans 15 amino acids. The DNA of the CDR3 is TGCAGCGGGGGCGAGCGGGTCGCTAGCACAGATACGCAGTATTTT. It is translated as CSGGERVASTDTQYF.

V gene TRBV28 combines with J gene TRBJ2-1; TRBD2 matches at 10 bases. From germline, CDR1 is MDHEN and CDR2 SYDVKM. After removal of 6 bases from V and 3 bases from J, the junction contained 5 bases not matched to a gene. The CDR3 runs to 15 residues. CDR3 sequence reads: CASSFSGRNYNEQFF. The DNA of the CDR3 is TGTGCCAGCAGCTTTAGCGGGAGGAACTACAATGAGCAGTTCTTC.

The chain uses TRBV19 and TRBJ1-5; D unresolved. V was trimmed by 10 bases and J by 7 bases, leaving 17 bases between them. Germline V lookup: CDR1 LNHDA, CDR2 SQIVND (reference sequence). CDR3 length: 13 amino acids. For the CDR3, the DNA is TGTGCCACCACCTCAGGCTTGAGCCAGCCCCAGCATTTT. As protein: CATTSGLSQPQHF.

The chain links TRBV5-1 to TRBJ2-3; maybe TRBD1 (5 bases). Germline V gene sequence: CDR1 SGHRS, CDR2 YFSETQ. The CDR3 has 15 residues. Trimming shortened V by 0 bases and J by 0 bases, and 8 bases separated the two germline ends. For the CDR3, the DNA is TGCGCCAGCAGCTTGGTGCAGGGAAGCACAGATACGCAGTATTTT. This codes for CASSLVQGSTDTQYF.

With respect to this clone: Given a far larger clone just one base away, this is likely a sequencing read error. The sample carries other DNA sequences with the same CDR3. The gene calls are TRBV5-1 and TRBJ1-1; TRBD1 aligns across 8 bases. Germline V CDR1 and CDR2: SGHRS, YFSETQ. The CDR3 extends over 12 amino acids. V trimming: 4 bases; J trimming: 7 bases; junction bases outside the gene matches: 3. CDR3 sequence reads: CASSIGQGEAFF. Written as DNA, the CDR3 is TGCGCCAGCAGCATAGGACAGGGTGAAGCTTTCTTT.

The chain links TRBV28 to TRBJ2-7, with TRBD2 matching 13 bases. CDR1 and CDR2 (germline): MDHEN, SYDVKM. This CDR3 comprises 14 residues. V was pared by 8 bases and J by 2 bases, with 3 bases of the junction left unmatched. The CDR3 sequence is CASGGTSGTYEQYF. The CDR3 nucleotides read TGTGCCAGCGGAGGGACTAGCGGGACCTACGAGCAGTACTTC. Variable domain in full (rest from reference TRBV28 and TRBJ2-7): DVKVTQSSRYLVKRTGEKVFLECVQDMDHENMFWYRQDPGLGLRLIYFSYDVKMKEKGDIPEGYSVSREKKERFSLILESASTNQTSMYLCASGGTSGTYEQYFGPGTRLTVT.

In its sample, this clone was seen a few times. The rearrangement links TRBV7-2 to TRBJ2-2; D perhaps matches TRBD2 (5 bases). With 5 bases removed from V and 9 bases from J, the gap between germline ends came to 16 bases. Germline lookup yields CDR1 SGHTA and CDR2 FQGNSA. The CDR3 covers 14 residues. The CDR3 reads CASSPRLRARELFF. The CDR3 bases are TGTGCCAGCAGCCCTAGGTTGCGGGCGAGGGAGCTGTTTTTT.